This T cell receptor beta chain was identified during a study of regulatory T cells in long-lasting Graves disease. This clonotype has at least ten counts. Antigen: not known. General study findings and limits: Patients with persistent disease showed a bias toward TRBV28, TRBJ1-2 and TRBJ2-5.

The V end lost 8 bases, the J end lost 4 bases, and 14 bases lay between the germline ends. Germline loops: CDR1 SNHLY, CDR2 FYNNEI. The CDR3 contains 13 residues. Arm-PCR of CDR3 regions with iRepertoire HTBI primers generated TCR beta libraries. Each CDR3 protein gets one entry after TCRdb re-called the multiplex PCR reads with MiXCR. The sample holds about 470,000 distinct CDR3 sequences, 20% to 25% seen once. Time point here: persistent/refractory GD, antithyroid drugs over 5 years with positive TRAb. Construction of the TCR library relied on RNA isolated from PBMCs. The source of the patients was an endocrinology department in Xi'an, China.

The source was peripheral blood mononuclear cells (PBMCs), collected when the disease was refractory, from a patient treated with antithyroid drugs. This clonotype was sampled from a female donor with Graves disease. The chain has TRBV2 and TRBJ1-2; TRBD1 is a possible D gene (6 bases). The CDR3 loop reads CASAGGLPYGYTF. The CDR3 DNA reads TGTGCCAGCGCGGGGGGCTTACCCTATGGCTACACCTTC.